The following is a T cell receptor (beta chain) sequence with its context. This sample stems from a study of blood T cells in healthy people across ages. The CDR3 contains 14 residues. The germline gives CDR1 DFQATT, CDR2 SNEGSKA (reference sequence). Trimming shortened V by 1 base and J by 2 bases, and 10 bases separated the two germline ends. A second PCR of roughly 6 to 12 cycles used a sample-barcoded 5' primer and a J-beta primer mix. TCRdb analysed the 5' RACE reads with MiXCR anew, one entry per CDR3 protein. In the table there are approximately 900,000 distinct CDR3 sequences, roughly 43% of which are singletons.

The sample consisted of blood. The clonotype was recovered from a man aged 25-45 years in good health. The V and J genes are TRBV20-1 and TRBJ2-3; D may be TRBD1 (6 bases). CDR3 bases: TGCAGTGCTAGAGGATCAGGGGACACAGATACGCAGTATTTT. Amino acids: CSARGSGDTDTQYF.